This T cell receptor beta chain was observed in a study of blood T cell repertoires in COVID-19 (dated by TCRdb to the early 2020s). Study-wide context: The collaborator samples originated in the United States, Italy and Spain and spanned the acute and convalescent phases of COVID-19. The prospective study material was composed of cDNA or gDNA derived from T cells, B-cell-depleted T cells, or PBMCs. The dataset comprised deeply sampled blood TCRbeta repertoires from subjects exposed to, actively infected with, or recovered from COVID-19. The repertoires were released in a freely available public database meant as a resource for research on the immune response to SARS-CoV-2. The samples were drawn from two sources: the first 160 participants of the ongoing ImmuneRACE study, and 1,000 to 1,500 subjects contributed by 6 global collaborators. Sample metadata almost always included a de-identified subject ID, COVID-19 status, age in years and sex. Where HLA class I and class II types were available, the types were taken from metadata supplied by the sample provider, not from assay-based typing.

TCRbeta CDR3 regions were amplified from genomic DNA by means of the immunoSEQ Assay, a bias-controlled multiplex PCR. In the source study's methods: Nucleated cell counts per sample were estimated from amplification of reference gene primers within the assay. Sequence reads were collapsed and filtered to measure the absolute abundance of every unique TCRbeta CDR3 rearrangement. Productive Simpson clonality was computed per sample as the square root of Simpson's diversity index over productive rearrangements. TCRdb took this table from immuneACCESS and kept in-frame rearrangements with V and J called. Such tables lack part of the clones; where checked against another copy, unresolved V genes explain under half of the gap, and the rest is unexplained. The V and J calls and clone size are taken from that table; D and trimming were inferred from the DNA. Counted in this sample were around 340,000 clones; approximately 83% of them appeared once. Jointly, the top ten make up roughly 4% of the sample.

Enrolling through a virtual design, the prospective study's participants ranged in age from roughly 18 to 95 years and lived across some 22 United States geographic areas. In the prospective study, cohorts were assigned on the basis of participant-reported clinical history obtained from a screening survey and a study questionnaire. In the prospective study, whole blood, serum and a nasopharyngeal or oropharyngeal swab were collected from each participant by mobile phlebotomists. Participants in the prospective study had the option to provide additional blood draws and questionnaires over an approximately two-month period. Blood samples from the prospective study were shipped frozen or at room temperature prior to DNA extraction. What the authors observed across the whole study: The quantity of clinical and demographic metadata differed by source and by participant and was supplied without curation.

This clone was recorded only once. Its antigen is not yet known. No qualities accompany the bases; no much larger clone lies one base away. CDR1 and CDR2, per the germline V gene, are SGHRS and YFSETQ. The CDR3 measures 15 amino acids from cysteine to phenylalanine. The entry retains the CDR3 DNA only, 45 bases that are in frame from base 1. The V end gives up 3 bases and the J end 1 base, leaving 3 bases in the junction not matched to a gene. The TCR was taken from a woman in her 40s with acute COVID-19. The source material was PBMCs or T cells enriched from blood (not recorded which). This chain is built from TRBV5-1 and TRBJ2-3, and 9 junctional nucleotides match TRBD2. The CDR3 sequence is CASSWGLARTDTQYF. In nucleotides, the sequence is TGCGCCAGCAGCTGGGGACTAGCCCGCACAGATACGCAGTATTTT.